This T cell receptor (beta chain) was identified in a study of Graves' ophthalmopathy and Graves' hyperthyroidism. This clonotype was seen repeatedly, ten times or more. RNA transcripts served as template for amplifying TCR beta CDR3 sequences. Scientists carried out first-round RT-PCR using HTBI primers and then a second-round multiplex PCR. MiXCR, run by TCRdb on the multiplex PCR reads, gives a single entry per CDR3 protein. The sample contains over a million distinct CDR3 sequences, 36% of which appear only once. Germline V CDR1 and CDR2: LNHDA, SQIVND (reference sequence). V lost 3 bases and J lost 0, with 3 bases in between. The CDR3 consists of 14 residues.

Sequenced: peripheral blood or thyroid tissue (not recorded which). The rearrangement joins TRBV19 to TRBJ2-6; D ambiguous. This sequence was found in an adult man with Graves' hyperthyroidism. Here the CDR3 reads CASSMNSGANVLTF. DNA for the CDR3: TGTGCCAGTAGTATGAACTCTGGGGCCAACGTCCTGACTTTC.